The entry below gives a single TCR beta chain sequence along with its context. V shed 7 bases and J 2 bases; nucleotides not matched to a gene: 6. The CDR3 runs 14 residues. RNA transcripts were the source from which TCR beta CDR3 regions were amplified. First-round RT-PCR with HTBI primers preceded a second-round multiplex PCR. TCRdb reprocessed the multiplex PCR reads via MiXCR and lists one record per CDR3 protein. The sample yields more than 300,000 distinct CDR3 sequences, less than 20% seen once. This record belongs to a study of Graves' ophthalmopathy and Graves' hyperthyroidism. The receptor was derived from a woman younger than 35 with stable Graves' hyperthyroidism. The chain uses TRBV12-3 or TRBV12-4 and TRBJ1-2; 8 bases agree with TRBD1. Sequenced sample: peripheral blood. The CDR3 sequence: CASKMGQANYGYTF. CDR3 nucleotide sequence: TGTGCCAGCAAAATGGGACAGGCAAACTATGGCTACACCTTC.